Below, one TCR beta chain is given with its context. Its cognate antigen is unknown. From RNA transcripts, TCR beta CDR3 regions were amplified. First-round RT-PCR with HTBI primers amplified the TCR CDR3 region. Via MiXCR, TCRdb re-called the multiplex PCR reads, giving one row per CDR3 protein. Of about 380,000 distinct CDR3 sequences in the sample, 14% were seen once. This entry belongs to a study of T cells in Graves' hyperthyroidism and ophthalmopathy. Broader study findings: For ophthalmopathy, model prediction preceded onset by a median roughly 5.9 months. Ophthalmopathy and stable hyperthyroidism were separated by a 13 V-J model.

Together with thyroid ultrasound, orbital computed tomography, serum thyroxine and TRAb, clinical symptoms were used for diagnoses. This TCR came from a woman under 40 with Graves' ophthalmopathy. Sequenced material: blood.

The CDR3 DNA reads TGCAGTGCAACTCTCGGGACTGGCTATGGCTACACCTTC. Protein product: CSATLGTGYGYTF. The chain joins TRBV20-1 to TRBJ1-2; possibly TRBD1 for D (5 bases). This CDR3 has 13 residues. CDR1 is DFQATT, CDR2 SNEGSKA, per germline (reference sequence). Trimming left V 6 bases short and J 4 bases short, with 15 bases between.